Listed below are T cell receptor beta chains from one sample, sequenced in a study of blood T cell repertoires in COVID-19. Profiled with immunoSEQ multiplex PCR; TCRdb holds only in-frame clones, not every one. The sample includes 150,000 or so clones, roughly four fifths of them seen just once. The sequencing input was peripheral blood. The receptors were sampled from a human donor in a cohort sampled during active COVID-19. CDR3s include the opening cysteine and the closing phenylalanine or tryptophan. D genes are given only for firm matches. The size field is filled for only some rows; it gives once, few, many or a size class.

TRBV18	.	TRBJ2-3	14	.	CASSLDSFTDTQYF	TGTGCCAGCTCACTTGACAGCTTCACAGATACGCAGTATTTT
TRBV30	.	TRBJ2-1	12	.	CAWSFKVGGQFF	TGTGCCTGGAGTTTTAAGGTCGGGGGGCAGTTCTTC
TRBV3-1/TRBV3-2	.	TRBJ1-5	18	.	CASSQRSLLSHGNQPQHF	TGTGCCAGCAGCCAGAGGTCCCTCTTAAGCCACGGCAATCAGCCCCAGCATTTT
TRBV7-2	.	TRBJ2-1	15	TRBD2	CASSSSSGGYNEQFF	TGTGCCAGCAGCTCATCTAGCGGGGGATACAATGAGCAGTTCTTC
TRBV6-5	.	TRBJ1-1	13	.	CASSYSTVSEAFF	TGTGCCAGCAGTTACTCTACGGTTTCTGAAGCTTTCTTT
TRBV3-1/TRBV3-2	.	TRBJ1-5	15	.	CASGDWWGRLQPQHF	TGTGCCAGCGGAGATTGGTGGGGGCGCCTCCAGCCCCAGCATTTT
TRBV28	.	TRBJ1-2	18	.	CASRGGLFALKENYGYTF	TGTGCCAGCAGGGGGGGTCTGTTTGCGCTTAAGGAGAACTATGGCTACACCTTC
TRBV30	.	TRBJ2-3	13	TRBD2	CGRGGTSTDTQYF	TGTGGTCGGGGGGGTACCAGCACAGATACGCAGTATTTT
TRBV5-4	.	TRBJ2-7	14	TRBD1	CASSSTGEGNEQYF	TGTGCCAGCAGCTCCACAGGGGAAGGAAACGAGCAGTACTTC
TRBV6-1	.	TRBJ1-3	16	.	CASSDDPGKTGNTIYF	TGTGCCAGCAGTGACGACCCAGGGAAAACTGGAAACACCATATATTTT
TRBV10-3	.	TRBJ2-1	17	TRBD2	CAISEPGLAERDNEQFF	TGTGCCATCAGTGAACCGGGACTAGCGGAAAGAGACAATGAGCAGTTCTTC
TRBV15	.	TRBJ2-7	15	TRBD1	CATSREQGTAYEQYF	TGTGCCACCAGCAGAGAACAGGGGACAGCCTACGAGCAGTACTTC
TRBV6-4	.	TRBJ1-1	14	TRBD1	CASSDTDRGTEAFF	TGTGCCAGCAGTGATACGGACAGGGGCACTGAAGCTTTCTTT
TRBV14	.	TRBJ1-4	15	.	CASSQRQAINEKLFF	TGTGCCAGCAGCCAGCGACAGGCGATTAATGAAAAACTGTTTTTT
TRBV7-2	.	TRBJ1-2	13	TRBD1	CASRLTGGGGYTF	TGTGCCAGCAGGCTTACAGGGGGCGGTGGCTACACCTTC
TRBV27	.	TRBJ1-2	16	TRBD1	CASSPLGGQGIYGYTF	TGTGCCAGCAGTCCTCTCGGGGGACAGGGGATCTATGGCTACACCTTC
TRBV7-2	few	TRBJ2-2	16	.	CASSLGFGRPTGELFF	TGTGCCAGCAGCTTAGGGTTTGGGCGCCCCACCGGGGAGCTGTTTTTT
TRBV7-2	.	TRBJ2-7	14	.	CASSLDYRSNEQYF	TGTGCCAGCAGCTTAGATTACAGGTCGAATGAGCAGTACTTC
TRBV27	.	TRBJ1-6	14	.	CASSFTGIASPLHF	TGTGCCAGCAGCTTTACAGGGATTGCTTCACCCCTCCACTTT
TRBV7-3	.	TRBJ2-3	15	.	CASSPPGAGTDTQYF	TGTGCCAGCAGCCCCCCCGGCGCGGGCACAGATACGCAGTATTTT
TRBV6-5	.	TRBJ2-5	14	TRBD2	CAARVPDSGGTQYF	TGTGCCGCTCGGGTGCCCGACTCGGGAGGGACCCAGTACTTC
TRBV18	.	TRBJ1-4	19	TRBD1	CASSPLGTGSWSANEKLFF	TGTGCCAGCTCACCACTGGGGACAGGATCCTGGTCAGCTAATGAAAAACTGTTTTTT
TRBV7-9	.	TRBJ2-5	15	TRBD1	CASSFSDTGGETQYF	TGTGCCAGCAGCTTTTCAGACACAGGGGGAGAGACCCAGTACTTC
TRBV5-6	.	TRBJ2-6	16	.	CASSPLPSSGANVLTF	TGTGCCAGCAGCCCCCTACCCTCTTCTGGGGCCAACGTCCTGACTTTC
TRBV27	.	TRBJ1-2	13	TRBD1	CASSPRGFYGYTF	TGTGCCAGCAGTCCCAGGGGGTTTTATGGCTACACCTTC
TRBV14	.	TRBJ2-1	16	TRBD1	CASSRLTGGAGNEQFF	TGTGCCAGCAGCCGCCTAACAGGGGGCGCGGGGAATGAGCAGTTCTTC
TRBV10-3	.	TRBJ2-1	14	.	CAISVTGSYNEQFF	TGTGCCATCAGTGTGACAGGCTCCTACAATGAGCAGTTCTTC
TRBV7-9	.	TRBJ1-4	13	.	CASSFTPSEKLFF	TGTGCCAGCAGCTTTACACCGTCTGAAAAACTGTTTTTT
TRBV9	once	TRBJ1-5	15	.	CASSVDGDSNQPQHF	TGTGCCAGCAGCGTAGATGGAGATAGCAATCAGCCCCAGCATTTT
TRBV18	.	TRBJ1-5	12	.	CASSTGDQPQHF	TGTGCCAGCTCTACGGGGGATCAGCCCCAGCATTTT
TRBV5-1	.	TRBJ1-2	13	.	CASSLDGTGGYTF	TGCGCCAGCAGCTTGGACGGGACTGGCGGCTACACCTTC
TRBV5-1	.	TRBJ2-7	15	.	CASSLGRPSSYEQYF	TGCGCCAGCAGCTTGGGCAGGCCGAGCTCCTACGAGCAGTACTTC
TRBV15	.	TRBJ2-7	15	TRBD2	CATSRGTSGIYEQYF	TGTGCCACCAGCAGAGGGACTAGCGGGATCTACGAGCAGTACTTC